Presented here are 21 T cell receptor beta chains from one specimen sequenced in a study of shared clonotypes between healthy human individuals. Using immunoSEQ multiplex PCR, the repertoire was profiled, and TCRdb retains in-frame clones only, with some absent. Counted here are 1,500,000 or so clones, about 96% occurring once; the ten biggest clones make up approximately 1.1%. Sequences were obtained from naive CD4+ T cells sorted from blood. The subset was: CD45RA+ positively selected. Receptors were obtained from a young man in good health.

The chain is built from TRBV5-1 and TRBJ1-4, with D perhaps matching TRBD1 (6 bases). Germline V gene lookup returns CDR1 SGHRS and CDR2 YFSETQ. The ends were cut back, 1 base at V and 0 bases at J, with 13 bases in the middle. The CDR3 runs to 17 residues. CDR3 sequence reads: CASSLKGGGATNEKLFF. CDR3 DNA sequence: TGCGCCAGCAGCTTGAAAGGGGGAGGGGCAACTAATGAAAAACTGTTTTTT.

This clone was seen a single time. The J gene is TRBJ2-2, the V gene TRBV15; D not resolved. Germline-derived CDR1 and CDR2 are LNHNV and YYDKDF (reference sequence). CDR3 length equals 15 residues. Between the trimmed V and J ends, which lost 5 bases and 4 bases, there was a span of 14 bases. Written as DNA, the CDR3 is TGTGCCACCAGCGGGCAGAAAACGGGCACCGGGGAGCTGTTTTTT. Amino acids: CATSGQKTGTGELFF.

V gene TRBV7-2 combines with J gene TRBJ2-3; D is undetermined. CDR3 size: 15 residues. The germline V and J ends were trimmed by 5 bases and 6 bases, with 18 bases remaining between them. Germline assignment: CDR1 SGHTA and CDR2 FQGNSA. Here the CDR3 DNA reads TGTGCCAGCAGCCCTGCCCTGGGTCTAACGGATACGCAGTATTTT. Protein: CASSPALGLTDTQYF. Together with reference TRBV7-2 and TRBJ2-3, the CDR3 gives the full variable domain: GAGVSQSPSNKVTEKGKDVELRCDPISGHTALYWYRQSLGQGLEFLIYFQGNSAPDKSGLPSDRFSAERTGGSVSTLTIQRTQQEDSAVYLCASSPALGLTDTQYFGPGTRLTVL.

The rearrangement links TRBV9 to TRBJ2-2; perhaps TRBD2 as D (5 bases). This CDR3 has 18 amino acids. Trimming shortened V by 3 bases and J by 0 bases, and 18 bases separated the two germline ends. CDR1 is SGDLS and CDR2 is YYNGEE in the germline V gene. The CDR3 bases are TGTGCCAGCAGCGAACCCCCCATCGGACTCCCGAACACCGGGGAGCTGTTTTTT. Amino acids: CASSEPPIGLPNTGELFF.

Regarding this clone: Other DNA sequences in this sample translate to the same CDR3. CDR3 loop: CASSSLAGSYEQYF. The DNA of the CDR3 is TGCGCCAGCAGCTCACTAGCGGGATCGTACGAGCAGTACTTC. The chain joins TRBV5-1 to TRBJ2-7; 10 bases line up with TRBD2. Germline V gene sequence: CDR1 SGHRS, CDR2 YFSETQ. CDR3 size: 14 residues. V shed 3 bases and J 4 bases; nucleotides not matched to a gene: 4.

This chain links TRBV30 with TRBJ2-1, with 13 bases matching TRBD2. V trimming: 0 bases; J trimming: 7 bases; junction bases outside the gene matches: 18. This CDR3 is 20 amino acids long. Germline assignment: CDR1 GTSNPN and CDR2 SVGIG (reference sequence). Written as DNA, the CDR3 is TGTGCCTGGAGTGTACCCCGTCCCGGTACTAGCGGGAGGGCCGGGAATGAGCAGTTCTTC. Its protein is CAWSVPRPGTSGRAGNEQFF.

The chain uses TRBV11-2 and TRBJ2-7; 8 bases are a match to TRBD2. With 5 bases clipped from V and 7 bases from J, the junction kept 10 bases outside the gene matches. CDR3 length: 14 residues. Germline CDR1 reads SGHAT; CDR2 reads FQNNGV. The CDR3 DNA reads TGTGCCAGCAGCCTCACCGGGACTAGGGGGGAGCAGTACTTC. Encoded protein: CASSLTGTRGEQYF.

This chain joins TRBV7-6 and TRBJ2-1; D remains ambiguous. This CDR3 is built from 15 residues. Germline lookup yields CDR1 SGHVS and CDR2 FNYEAQ. The V end was cut by 1 base, the J end by 0 bases, with 7 bases between. The CDR3 nucleotides read TGTGCCAGCAGCTTAGAAGGGAACTCCTACAATGAGCAGTTCTTC. This translates into CASSLEGNSYNEQFF.

The chain is built from TRBV18 and TRBJ1-2; possible D gene TRBD1, 6 bases. This CDR3 spans 15 amino acids. The V end was cut by 2 bases, the J end by 3 bases, with 13 bases between. Germline V CDR1 and CDR2: KGHSH, LQKENI. For the CDR3, the DNA is TGTGCCAGCTCACCAGGCGGGGGCAGAGACTATGGCTACACCTTC. Its protein product is CASSPGGGRDYGYTF.

The V and J genes are TRBV7-6 and TRBJ2-7, with D tentatively TRBD2 (5 bases). V was pared by 1 base and J by 7 bases, with 11 bases between. The germline V gene has CDR1 SGHVS and CDR2 FNYEAQ. This CDR3 contains 13 residues. The CDR3 loop reads CASSLDPRGEQYF. The CDR3 bases are TGTGCCAGCAGCTTAGACCCACGGGGTGAGCAGTACTTC.

Note on this clone: This same CDR3 is encoded by further DNA sequences in the sample. This CDR3 is CASSFLAGTNTGELFF. The CDR3 bases are TGTGCCAGCAGTTTTCTAGCGGGGACGAACACCGGGGAGCTGTTTTTT. The chain is built from TRBV27 and TRBJ2-2; TRBD2 matches at 9 bases. In germline, CDR1 is MNHEY, CDR2 SMNVEV (reference sequence). This CDR3 contains 16 residues. The ends lost 3 bases at V and 0 bases at J; junction bases unmatched: 2.

The chain links TRBV7-8 to TRBJ1-5; tentative D call: TRBD1 (5 bases). Trimming pared 1 base from V and 0 bases from J, leaving 16 bases between. The germline V gene encodes CDR1 SGHVS and CDR2 FQNEAQ. This CDR3 has 18 amino acids. The CDR3 here is CASSLVGLGPRSNQPQHF. CDR3 bases: TGTGCCAGCAGCTTAGTGGGTTTGGGGCCTCGTAGCAATCAGCCCCAGCATTTT.

V usage is TRBV5-1 and J usage is TRBJ1-2; D is perhaps TRBD1 (5 bases). The V end was cut by 1 base, the J end by 6 bases, with 13 bases between. CDR1 and CDR2 from the germline V gene are SGHRS and YFSETQ. CDR3 length equals 14 residues. The CDR3 reads CASSLKRGADGYTF. In DNA form, the CDR3 reads TGCGCCAGCAGCTTGAAGAGGGGAGCGGATGGCTACACCTTC. The full variable domain, in which reference TRBV5-1 and TRBJ1-2 provide the parts outside the CDR3, is KAGVTQTPRYLIKTRGQQVTLSCSPISGHRSVSWYQQTPGQGLQFLFEYFSETQRNKGNFPGRFSGRQFSNSRSEMNVSTLELGDSALYLCASSLKRGADGYTFGSGTRLTVV.

This rearrangement joins TRBV10-3 to TRBJ2-7; possible D gene TRBD2, 5 bases. The CDR3 covers 11 residues. Looked up from germline, CDR1 is ENHRY and CDR2 is SYGVKD. With 6 bases removed from V and 7 bases from J, the gap between germline ends came to 10 bases. The CDR3 reads CAISYTGEQYF. CDR3 DNA sequence: TGTGCCATCAGCTACACGGGAGAGCAGTACTTC.

V and J are TRBV5-6 and TRBJ2-7, with 8 bases fitting TRBD2. V dropped 4 bases and J dropped 3; count of bases not matched to a gene: 9. Germline V gene data show CDR1 as SGHDT and CDR2 as YYEEEE. CDR3 length: 15 residues. The CDR3 coding sequence is TGTGCCAGCAGCCGGTCCGGGAGGGTGTACTACGAGCAGTACTTC. It codes for CASSRSGRVYYEQYF.

V is TRBV18 and J is TRBJ2-5, with TRBD2 matching 8 bases. CDR1 and CDR2 from the germline V gene are KGHSH and LQKENI. The junction had 7 bases not matched to a gene; V was cut back by 0 bases and J by 10 bases. The CDR3 length is 14 residues. CDR3 protein: CASSPPSSGSDQYF. The DNA of the CDR3 is TGTGCCAGCTCACCACCGTCCAGCGGGAGTGACCAGTACTTC.

The gene calls are TRBV6-1 and TRBJ1-2; tentatively, D is TRBD1 (6 bases). CDR3 length: 17 residues. Trimming stripped 2 bases from V and 2 bases from J, with 18 bases between. Germline lookup yields CDR1 MNHNS and CDR2 SASEGT. CDR3 region: CASSEWSGGSLNYGYTF. Here the CDR3 DNA reads TGTGCCAGCAGTGAATGGTCCGGGGGCAGCTTAAACTATGGCTACACCTTC.

The genes are TRBV4-2 and TRBJ2-7; 10 bases fit TRBD2. Germline V gene sequence: CDR1 LGHNA, CDR2 YNFKEQ. The CDR3 is 16 residues long. J gave up 1 base and V 5 bases, and 8 bases lay outside the gene matches. The CDR3, as DNA: TGTGCCAGCAGCTTAGTTTCAGCGGGAGGGTCCTACGAGCAGTACTTC. This codes for CASSLVSAGGSYEQYF.

J is TRBJ1-1 and V is TRBV7-8, with TRBD1 identical over 8 bases. The ends lost 1 base at V and 4 bases at J; junction bases unmatched: 8. The CDR3 consists of 16 residues. Germline V gene sequence: CDR1 SGHVS, CDR2 FQNEAQ. The CDR3 here is CASSLVGQGAFTEAFF. In DNA, the CDR3 is TGTGCCAGCAGCTTAGTGGGGCAGGGGGCGTTCACTGAAGCTTTCTTT.

The CDR3, as DNA: TGTGCCAGCAGCTTAGCTGGGGTTAGGTCTCTTGAGCAGTTCTTC. Translated: CASSLAGVRSLEQFF. The V gene is TRBV7-8, the J gene TRBJ2-1, with D hard to call. Trimming cost V 0 bases and J 9 bases, with 15 bases left between them. CDR1 and CDR2 (germline): SGHVS, FQNEAQ. The CDR3 consists of 15 residues.

V gene TRBV19 combines with J gene TRBJ2-1, with TRBD1 identical over 7 bases. Germline CDR1 and CDR2: LNHDA and SQIVND (reference sequence). The CDR3 has 15 residues. The V gene end was trimmed by 7 bases and the J gene end by 6 bases; junction bases not matched to a gene: 12. Here the CDR3 reads CASTVVGRGTNEQFF. The DNA for the CDR3 is TGTGCCAGTACCGTGGTAGGCAGGGGGACCAATGAGCAGTTCTTC.